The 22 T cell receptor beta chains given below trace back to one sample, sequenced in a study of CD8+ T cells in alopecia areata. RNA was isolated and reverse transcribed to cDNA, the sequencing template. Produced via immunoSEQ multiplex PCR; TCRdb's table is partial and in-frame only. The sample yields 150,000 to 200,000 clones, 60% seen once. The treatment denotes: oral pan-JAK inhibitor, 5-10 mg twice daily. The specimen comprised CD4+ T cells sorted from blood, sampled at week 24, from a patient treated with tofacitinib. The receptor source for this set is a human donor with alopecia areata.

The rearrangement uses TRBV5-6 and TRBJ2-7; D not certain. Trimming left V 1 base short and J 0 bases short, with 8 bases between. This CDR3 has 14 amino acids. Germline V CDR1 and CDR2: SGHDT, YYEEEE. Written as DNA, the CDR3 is TGTGCCAGCAGCTTGAGGGTTCTCTCCTACGAGCAGTACTTC. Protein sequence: CASSLRVLSYEQYF.

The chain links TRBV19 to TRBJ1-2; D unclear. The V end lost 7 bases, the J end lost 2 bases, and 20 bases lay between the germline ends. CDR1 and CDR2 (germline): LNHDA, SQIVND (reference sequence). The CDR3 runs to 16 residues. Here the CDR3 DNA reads TGTGCCAGTAACTCCCTAGTAACGACGGCGAACTATGGCTACACCTTC. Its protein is CASNSLVTTANYGYTF.

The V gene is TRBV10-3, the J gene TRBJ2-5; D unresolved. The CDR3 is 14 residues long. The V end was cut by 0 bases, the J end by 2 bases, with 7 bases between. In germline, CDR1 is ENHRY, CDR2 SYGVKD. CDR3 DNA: TGTGCCATCAGTGAGTCGGGTCAACAAGAGACCCAGTACTTC. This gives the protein CAISESGQQETQYF.

The CDR3 DNA reads TGTGCCAGCAGCACAGGGAACGCGAACACCGGGGAGCTGTTTTTT. Protein product: CASSTGNANTGELFF. The chain couples TRBV6-1 to TRBJ2-2, with a weak D call TRBD1 (6 bases). The V gene lost 6 bases and the J gene lost 0 bases, with 11 bases spanning the gap. The CDR3 is 15 amino acids. Germline V gene sequence: CDR1 MNHNS, CDR2 SASEGT.

Here the CDR3 DNA reads TGTGCCAGCAGCTCTACGGGACAGGGGACTTACACCTTC. Protein: CASSSTGQGTYTF. V gene TRBV7-2 combines with J gene TRBJ1-2; 10 nucleotides align to TRBD1. The CDR3 totals 13 residues. Germline CDR1 and CDR2: SGHTA and FQGNSA. Losses at the gene ends were 4 bases for V and 11 bases for J; bases not matched to a gene: 7.

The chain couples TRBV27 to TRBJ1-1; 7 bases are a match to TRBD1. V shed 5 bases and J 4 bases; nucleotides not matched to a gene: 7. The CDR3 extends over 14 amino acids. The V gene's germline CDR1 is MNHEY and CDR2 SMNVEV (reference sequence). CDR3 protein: CASSRSRGITEAFF. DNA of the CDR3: TGTGCCAGCAGTAGAAGCAGGGGGATCACTGAAGCTTTCTTT.

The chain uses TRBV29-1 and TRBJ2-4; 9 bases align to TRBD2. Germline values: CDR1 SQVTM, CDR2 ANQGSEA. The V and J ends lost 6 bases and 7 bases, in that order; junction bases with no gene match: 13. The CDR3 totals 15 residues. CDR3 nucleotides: TGCAGCGTGAAGGAGCGGGGGGCGGGAGAGAACATTCAGTACTTC. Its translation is CSVKERGAGENIQYF.

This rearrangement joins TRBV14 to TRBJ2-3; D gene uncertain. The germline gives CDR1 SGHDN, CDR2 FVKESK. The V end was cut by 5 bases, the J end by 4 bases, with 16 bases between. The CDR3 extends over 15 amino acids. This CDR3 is CASSSLLGVADTQYF. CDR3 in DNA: TGTGCCAGCAGCTCTCTACTCGGAGTGGCAGATACGCAGTATTTT.

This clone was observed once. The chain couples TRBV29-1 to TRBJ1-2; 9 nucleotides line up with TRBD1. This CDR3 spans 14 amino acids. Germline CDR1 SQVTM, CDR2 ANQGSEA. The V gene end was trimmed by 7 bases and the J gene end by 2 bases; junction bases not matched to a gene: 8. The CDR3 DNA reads TGCAGCGCTGCCCCAGGGACAGGGAACTATGGCTACACCTTC. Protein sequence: CSAAPGTGNYGYTF.

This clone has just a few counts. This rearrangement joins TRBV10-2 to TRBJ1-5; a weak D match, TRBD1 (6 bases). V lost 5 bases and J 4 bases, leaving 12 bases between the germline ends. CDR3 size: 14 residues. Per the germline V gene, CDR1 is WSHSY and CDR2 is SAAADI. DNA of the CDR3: TGCGCCAGCAGTCGGACAGACCCTAATCAGCCCCAGCATTTT. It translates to CASSRTDPNQPQHF.

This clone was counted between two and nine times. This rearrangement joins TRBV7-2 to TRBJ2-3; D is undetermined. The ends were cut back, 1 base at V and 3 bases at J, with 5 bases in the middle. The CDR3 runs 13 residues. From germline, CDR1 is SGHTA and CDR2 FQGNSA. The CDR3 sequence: CASSLGWTDTQYF. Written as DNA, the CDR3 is TGTGCCAGCAGCTTAGGGTGGACAGATACGCAGTATTTT.

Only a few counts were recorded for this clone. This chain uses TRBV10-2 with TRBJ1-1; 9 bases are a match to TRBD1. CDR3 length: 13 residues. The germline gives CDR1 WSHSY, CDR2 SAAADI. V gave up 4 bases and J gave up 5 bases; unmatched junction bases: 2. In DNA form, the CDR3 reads TGCGCCAGCAGTGGACAGGGGGGGACTGAAGCTTTCTTT. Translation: CASSGQGGTEAFF.

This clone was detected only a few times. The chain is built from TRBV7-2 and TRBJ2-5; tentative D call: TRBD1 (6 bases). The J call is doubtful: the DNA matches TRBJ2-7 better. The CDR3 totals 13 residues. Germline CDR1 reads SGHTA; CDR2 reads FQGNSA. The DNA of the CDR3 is TGTGCCAGCAGCGTGGGGCCCAGGGGCGAGCAGTACTTC. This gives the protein CASSVGPRGEQYF.

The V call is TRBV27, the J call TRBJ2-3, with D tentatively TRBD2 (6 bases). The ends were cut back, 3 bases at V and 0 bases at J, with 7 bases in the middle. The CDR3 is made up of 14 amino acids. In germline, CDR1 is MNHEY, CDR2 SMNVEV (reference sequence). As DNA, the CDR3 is TGTGCCAGCAGTTTGGGGAGGAGCACAGATACGCAGTATTTT. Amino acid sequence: CASSLGRSTDTQYF.

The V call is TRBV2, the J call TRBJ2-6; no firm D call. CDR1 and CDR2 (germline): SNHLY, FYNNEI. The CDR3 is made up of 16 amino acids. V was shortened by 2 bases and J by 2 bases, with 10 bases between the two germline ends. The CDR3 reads CASSELRNPGANVLTF. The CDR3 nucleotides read TGTGCCAGCAGTGAACTCAGGAATCCTGGGGCCAACGTCCTGACTTTC. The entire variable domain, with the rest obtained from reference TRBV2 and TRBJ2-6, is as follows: EPEVTQTPSHQVTQMGQEVILRCVPISNHLYFYWYRQILGQKVEFLVSFYNNEISEKSEIFDDQFSVERPDGSNFTLKIRSTKLEDSAMYFCASSELRNPGANVLTFGAGSRLTVL.

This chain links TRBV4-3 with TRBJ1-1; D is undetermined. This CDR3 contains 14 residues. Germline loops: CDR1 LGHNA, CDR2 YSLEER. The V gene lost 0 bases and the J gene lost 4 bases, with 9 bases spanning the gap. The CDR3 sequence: CASSQDLVATEAFF. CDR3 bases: TGCGCCAGCAGCCAAGATTTAGTGGCCACTGAAGCTTTCTTT.

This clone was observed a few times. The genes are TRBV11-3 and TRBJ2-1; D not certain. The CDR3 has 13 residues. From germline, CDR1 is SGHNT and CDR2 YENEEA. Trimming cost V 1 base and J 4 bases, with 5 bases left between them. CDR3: CASSLGQYNEQFF. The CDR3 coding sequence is TGTGCCAGCAGCTTAGGGCAATACAATGAGCAGTTCTTC.

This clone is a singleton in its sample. For the CDR3, the DNA is TGTGCCAGCAGTAACTTAGGCGATGGCTACACCTTC. Amino acid sequence: CASSNLGDGYTF. The chain combines TRBV6-5 with TRBJ1-2; D unresolved. The germline CDR1 and CDR2 sequences are MNHEY and SVGAGI. This CDR3 is built from 12 residues. V was cut by 5 bases and J by 6 bases, with 10 bases left in between.

CDR3 loop: CASSPGVGQSSYNEQFF. CDR3 nucleotide sequence: TGCGCCAGCAGCCCCGGGGTTGGACAGAGCTCCTACAATGAGCAGTTCTTC. This rearrangement joins TRBV5-1 to TRBJ2-1; weak D call: TRBD1 (6 bases). Trimming stripped 4 bases from V and 0 bases from J, with 17 bases between. CDR3 size: 17 residues. Germline values: CDR1 SGHRS, CDR2 YFSETQ. The full variable domain, rest sourced from reference TRBV5-1 and TRBJ2-1, is KAGVTQTPRYLIKTRGQQVTLSCSPISGHRSVSWYQQTPGQGLQFLFEYFSETQRNKGNFPGRFSGRQFSNSRSEMNVSTLELGDSALYLCASSPGVGQSSYNEQFFGPGTRLTVL.

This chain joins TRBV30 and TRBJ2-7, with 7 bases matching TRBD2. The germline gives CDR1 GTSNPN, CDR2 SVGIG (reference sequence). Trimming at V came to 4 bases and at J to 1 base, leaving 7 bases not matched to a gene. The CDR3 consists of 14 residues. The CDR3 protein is CAWTPAGPSYEQYF. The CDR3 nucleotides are TGTGCCTGGACTCCAGCGGGGCCTTCCTACGAGCAGTACTTC.

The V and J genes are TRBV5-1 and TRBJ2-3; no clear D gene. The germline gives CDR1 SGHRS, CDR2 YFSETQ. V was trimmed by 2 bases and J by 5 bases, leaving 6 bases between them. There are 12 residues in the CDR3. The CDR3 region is CASSFGRDTQYF. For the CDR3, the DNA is TGCGCCAGCAGCTTCGGTCGAGATACGCAGTATTTT.

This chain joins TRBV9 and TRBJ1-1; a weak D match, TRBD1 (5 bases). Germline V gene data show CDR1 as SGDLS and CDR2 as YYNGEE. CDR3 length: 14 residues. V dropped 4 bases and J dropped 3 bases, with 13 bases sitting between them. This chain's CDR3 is CASSPTVGDTEAFF. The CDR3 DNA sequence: TGTGCCAGCAGCCCTACGGTGGGGGACACTGAAGCTTTCTTT.